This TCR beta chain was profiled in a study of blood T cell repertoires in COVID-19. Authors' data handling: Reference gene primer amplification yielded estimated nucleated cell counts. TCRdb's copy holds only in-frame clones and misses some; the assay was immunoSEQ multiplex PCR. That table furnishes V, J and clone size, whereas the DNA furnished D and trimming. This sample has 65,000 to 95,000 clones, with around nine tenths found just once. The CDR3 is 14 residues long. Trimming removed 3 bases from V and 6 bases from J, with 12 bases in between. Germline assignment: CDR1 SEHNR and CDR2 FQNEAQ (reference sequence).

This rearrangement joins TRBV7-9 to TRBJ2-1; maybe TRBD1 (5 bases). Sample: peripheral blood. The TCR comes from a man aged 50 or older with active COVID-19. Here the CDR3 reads CASSLLGQGNEQFF. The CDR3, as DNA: TGTGCCAGCAGCTTGCTAGGGCAGGGCAATGAGCAGTTCTTC.